This is a list of T cell receptor beta chains from one sample in a study of response to subunit inactivated influenza vaccine. MiXCR was run by TCRdb on the RT-PCR reads, yielding one entry per CDR3 protein. The sample yields fewer than 600,000 distinct CDR3 sequences, about 7.2% seen once. This specimen consisted of PBMCs from blood, obtained roughly 24 months after vaccination. The receptors were gathered from a man aged 50 to 75 who received an inactivated influenza vaccine. CDR3s include the opening cysteine and the closing phenylalanine or tryptophan.

cdr3_length | j_call | v_call | cdr3_aa
14 | TRBJ1-2 | TRBV29-1 | CSVARTGGAYGYTF
13 | TRBJ2-7 | TRBV10-3 | CAISEGTEGAVYF
17 | TRBJ2-1 | TRBV4-3 | CASSQDLASGAYNEQFF
14 | TRBJ2-2 | TRBV10-3 | CAIRADVNTGELFF
15 | TRBJ1-4 | TRBV28 | CASSPNLNYGEKLFF
15 | TRBJ2-7 | TRBV6-2/TRBV6-3 | CASSSLLAGTYEQYF
14 | TRBJ1-1 | TRBV27 | CASSSGQGNTEAIF
15 | TRBJ2-3 | TRBV5-1 | CASGAAGHRTDTQYF
16 | TRBJ2-3 | TRBV7-8 | CASSPGTSEYTDTQYF
17 | TRBJ1-5 | TRBV5-1 | CASSLVGRVRGNQPQHF